The rows below give T cell receptor beta chains drawn from one sample of a study of identifying expanded T cells in peripheral blood. Profiling relied on immunoSEQ multiplex PCR, and the TCRdb table lists in-frame clones only, not all of them. This table has 95,000 to 150,000 clones, more than 75% appearing once. Sample: blood. All receptors come from a person between 18 and 75 years old in good health. CDR3s include the opening cysteine and the closing phenylalanine or tryptophan. A D gene is named only where the DNA matches it firmly. Clone size is stated in some rows and not others, as once, few, many or a class when expanded.

once,TRBJ2-5,TRBV27,12,-,TGTGCCAGCGCAGATCACCAAGAGACCCAGTACTTC,CASADHQETQYF
-,TRBJ2-1,TRBV5-1,13,-,TGCGCCAGCAGCTGGTGGGACAACAATGAGCAGTTCTTC,CASSWWDNNEQFF
-,TRBJ2-5,TRBV7-9,16,-,TGTGCCAGCATAAATACAGATCGTGAGGGGCCGGGGACCCAGTACTTC,CASINTDREGPGTQYF
-,TRBJ2-2,TRBV15,17,-,TGTGCCACCAGCAGGTTTCTTTCTACGAGTGACACCGGGGAGCTGTTTTTT,CATSRFLSTSDTGELFF
-,TRBJ2-2,TRBV4-3,17,-,TGCGCCAGCAGCCAAGACCGACTTGTATTGAACACCGGGGAGCTGTTTTTT,CASSQDRLVLNTGELFF
-,TRBJ1-6,TRBV4-1,15,-,TGCGCCAGCAGCCAAGTTCCGTGGGGCGACTCACCCCTCCACTTT,CASSQVPWGDSPLHF
-,TRBJ1-1,TRBV19,15,TRBD1,TGTGCCAGTAGTTCCTCGACAGGGTTTAACACTGAAGCTTTCTTT,CASSSSTGFNTEAFF
few,TRBJ1-2,TRBV7-2,13,-,TGTGCCAGCAGCACCCAACAGGGTACTGGCTACACCTTC,CASSTQQGTGYTF
-,TRBJ1-6,TRBV6-5,15,-,TGTGCCAGCAGTTACGGGTCAGGGGTAAATTCACCCCTCCACTTT,CASSYGSGVNSPLHF
-,TRBJ2-3,TRBV6-6,13,-,TGTGCCAGCAGTTCCGGGGGCACAGATACGCAGTATTTT,CASSSGGTDTQYF
-,TRBJ2-7,TRBV27,16,-,TGTGCCAGCAGTCTTTATGGGGGGATAAAGAGTTACGAGCAGTACTTC,CASSLYGGIKSYEQYF
once,TRBJ2-1,TRBV18,16,TRBD2,TGTGCCAGCTCACCCTCACTAGCGGGGGGTGACAATGAGCAGTTCTTC,CASSPSLAGGDNEQFF
-,TRBJ1-2,TRBV7-9,15,-,TGTGCCAGCAGCTTAGGACAACAGGGTAACTATGGCTACACCTTC,CASSLGQQGNYGYTF
-,TRBJ1-2,TRBV7-9,12,-,TGTGCCAGCAGCTTACGGACCCCCATCCCCACCTTC,CASSLRTPIPTF
-,TRBJ1-5,TRBV12-5,14,-,TGTGCTAGTGGTTTGCTCCCCGACAGGCCGCCCCAGCATTTT,CASGLLPDRPPQHF
-,TRBJ2-2,TRBV4-3,16,TRBD2,TGCGCCAGCAGCCAAGTGCTAGCGGTCGACACCGGGGAGCTGTTTTTT,CASSQVLAVDTGELFF
-,TRBJ1-2,TRBV5-6,13,TRBD1,TGTGCCAGCAGCTTAGACAGGGACTATGGCTACACCTTC,CASSLDRDYGYTF
-,TRBJ1-1,TRBV11-3,13,-,TGTGCCGCAAAGGGGGGATCTAGCACTGAAGCTTTCTTT,CAAKGGSSTEAFF
-,TRBJ2-1,TRBV7-9,15,TRBD1,TGTGCCAGCAGCTCCGGGACAGGGAGACTCAATGAGCAGTTCTTC,CASSSGTGRLNEQFF
-,TRBJ1-6,TRBV27,15,-,TGTGCCAGCAGTTTATCCCTGACAGTCAATTCACCCCTCCACTTT,CASSLSLTVNSPLHF
-,TRBJ2-2,TRBV7-2,16,TRBD1,TGTGCCAGCAGCTTATTAGGGACAGCGAACACCGGGGAGCTGTTTTTT,CASSLLGTANTGELFF
-,TRBJ1-3,TRBV19,19,TRBD1,TGTGCCAGTAGTATAGATCGGGACAGGGGAATAGCGAAAGGAAACACCATATATTTT,CASSIDRDRGIAKGNTIYF